These T cell receptor beta chains were read from a single sample in a study of vaccination and CD4 T cells after COVID-19. TCRdb re-called the PCR reads with MiXCR, one entry per CDR3 protein. The sample consists of tens of thousands of distinct CDR3 sequences, 50% of them appearing once. Sequenced here: CD4+ T cells from blood, sampled about 7 months after SARS-CoV-2 vaccination. These receptor sequences come from a human donor who had recovered from COVID-19. CDR3s include the opening cysteine and the closing phenylalanine or tryptophan. The D gene is left open where the match is weak. Only part of the rows carry a size: once, few, many, or a class if the clone is expanded.

J | size | D | V | DNA | CDR3
TRBJ2-7 | - | TRBD2 | TRBV29-1 | TGCAGCGTTGCCGGGTCGCGGGGGGGGAACTACGAGCAGTACTTC | CSVAGSRGGNYEQYF
TRBJ1-3 | - | TRBD1 | TRBV15 | TGTGCCACCAGCGTAGACAGGGCTTCTGGAAACACCATATATTTT | CATSVDRASGNTIYF
TRBJ2-2 | few | - | TRBV6-4 | TGTGCCAGCAGTGACTCCGACACCGGGGAGCTGTTTTTT | CASSDSDTGELFF
TRBJ2-7 | - | - | TRBV20-1 | TGCAGTGCTAGGGACAGAAGGGAGTACAGCGGGATAACCTACGAGCAGTACTTC | CSARDRREYSGITYEQYF
TRBJ1-5 | - | TRBD1 | TRBV6-2/TRBV6-3 | TGTGCCAGCAGCCGGACAGGGGGCGATCAGCCCCAGCATTTT | CASSRTGGDQPQHF
TRBJ2-3 | - | TRBD2 | TRBV20-1 | TGCAGTGCCCCGATGGGACTAGCGTCAGATACGCAGTATTTT | CSAPMGLASDTQYF
TRBJ2-5 | - | - | TRBV28 | TGTGCCAGCACCTTCCAGCAGACCCTCGAGACCCAGTACTTC | CASTFQQTLETQYF
TRBJ2-5 | - | - | TRBV5-6 | TGTGCCAGCAGCTTGGTTAGTGTATTCGGTGTCGAGACCCAGTACTTC | CASSLVSVFGVETQYF
TRBJ2-7 | once | - | TRBV15 | TGTGCCACCAGCAGATCCGGACAGATAGACAATGAGCAGTACTTC | CATSRSGQIDNEQYF
TRBJ1-3 | few | - | TRBV7-6 | TGTGCCAGCAGCTTAGAAGGGCTCGGAAACACCATATATTTT | CASSLEGLGNTIYF
TRBJ2-5 | - | TRBD2 | TRBV20-1 | TGCAGTGCTAGAGGAGCGGGAGGGTTTCAAGAGACCCAGTACTTC | CSARGAGGFQETQYF
TRBJ2-1 | - | TRBD2 | TRBV20-1 | TGCAGTACCAATAGCGGGAGGGCGGTGAATGAGCAGTTCTTC | CSTNSGRAVNEQFF